This TCR beta chain was captured by sequencing in a study of CD4 T cells in relation to SARS-CoV-2 and coronaviruses. For the study at large: Negative control cultures got HIV-1 Nef peptides or no peptide. The HLA restriction of the shared crossreactive spike epitopes was mapped. Overall study findings and caveats: In roughly 61% of donors, memory CD4+ clonotypes crossrecognized SARS-CoV-2 and at least one common cold coronavirus spike.

TCRdb's table, derived via immunoSEQ multiplex PCR, lists solely in-frame clones and lacks some. Among about 16,000 clones listed, about 77% were seen once. The CDR3 contains 13 residues. With V trimmed by 3 bases and J by 8 bases, 4 bases remained unmatched. Germline lookup yields CDR1 SQVTM and CDR2 ANQGSEA. CD4+ T cells from unexposed donors were obtained before the COVID-19 pandemic (2011-2018). After approximately ten days of culture, CD4+ T cells were isolated. Testing used SARS-CoV-2 S/N and four cold-coronavirus spikes on unexposed-donor CD4+ T cells, cells permitting. Remarks on this clone: Its specificity is not known.

Sequenced material: CD4+ T cells from PBMCs, cultured in vitro. The chain recombines TRBV29-1 with TRBJ2-1, with 10 bases fitting TRBD2. This clonotype originated in a human donor in good health. The CDR3 DNA reads as TGCAGCGTTGAGGCTAGCGGGAGCTATGAGCAGTTCTTC. Translated: CSVEASGSYEQFF.